What follows are 9 T cell receptor beta chains derived from one specimen sequenced in a study of memory CD4+ T cells and cytomegalovirus serostatus (dated by TCRdb to about 2019). A FACSAria II was used to sort memory CD4+ T cells, defined as single viable CD3+CD4+CD8-CD45RO+ cells. Libraries were constructed by the immunoSEQ multiplex PCR assay. This is the immuneACCESS table as TCRdb keeps it, with only in-frame sequences that have V and J called. A part of the clones is gone; compared with another copy, unresolved V genes explain less than half, and the rest is unexplained. The sample includes over 60,000 clones, with roughly three quarters observed a single time. About 1% of the sample lies in the top ten. Material for sequencing was memory CD4+ T cells from blood. These receptors all come from an adult in good health and CMV-seronegative.

The chain couples TRBV6-1 to TRBJ1-1, with D unclear. Germline CDR1 is MNHNS and CDR2 is SASEGT. Trimming cost V 8 bases and J 0 bases, with 10 bases left between them. CDR3 length: 13 amino acids. In DNA form, the CDR3 reads TGTGCCAGCGTTAAGGCGATGAACACTGAAGCTTTCTTT. Translated: CASVKAMNTEAFF.

The rearrangement links TRBV18 to TRBJ2-2, with 12 bases that match TRBD2. The V gene end was trimmed by 0 bases and the J gene end by 5 bases; junction bases not matched to a gene: 4. The CDR3 runs 17 residues. Germline V gives CDR1 KGHSH, CDR2 LQKENI. The CDR3 bases are TGTGCCAGCTCACCACCGAGTCTAGCGGGAGGGACCGGGGAGCTGTTTTTT. It codes for CASSPPSLAGGTGELFF.

The chain employs TRBV25-1 and TRBJ2-1; 10 nucleotides line up with TRBD2. Trimming cost V 7 bases and J 4 bases; bases outside gene matches: 10. This CDR3 is built from 16 residues. Germline loops: CDR1 MGHDK, CDR2 SYGVNS. The CDR3 DNA follows: TGTGCCAGCAACGCGGCCGAGACTAGCGGGTACAATGAGCAGTTCTTC. It codes for CASNAAETSGYNEQFF.

The chain carries TRBV6-1 and TRBJ1-2; the D is unclear. Deletions cut 3 bases from V and 2 bases from J, with 7 bases between. In germline, CDR1 is MNHNS, CDR2 SASEGT. CDR3 size: 13 residues. The CDR3 spells CASSEGSNYGYTF. CDR3 sequence (DNA): TGTGCCAGCAGTGAGGGGAGCAACTATGGCTACACCTTC.

The genes are TRBV4-2 and TRBJ2-7, with 11 bases aligning to TRBD2. The CDR3 spans 16 residues. Trimming removed 4 bases from V and 2 bases from J; junction bases left unmatched: 7. CDR1 is LGHNA, CDR2 YNFKEQ, per germline. The CDR3 bases are TGTGCCAGCAGCCCCTTTATTAGCGGGGGGGCCTACGAGCAGTACTTC. Amino acid sequence: CASSPFISGGAYEQYF.

This clone was recorded only once. This chain uses TRBV28 with TRBJ2-7, with D hard to call. Germline V CDR1 and CDR2: MDHEN, SYDVKM. Trimming pared 5 bases from V and 5 bases from J, leaving 7 bases between. The CDR3 is 11 amino acids. CDR3 sequence reads: CASSRSNEQYF. DNA of the CDR3: TGTGCCAGCAGTCGCTCGAACGAGCAGTACTTC.

The chain uses TRBV19 and TRBJ1-4; 7 bases map to TRBD1. V trimming: 7 bases; J trimming: 9 bases; junction bases outside the gene matches: 11. This CDR3 has 14 residues. Germline V lookup: CDR1 LNHDA, CDR2 SQIVND (reference sequence). The CDR3 spells CASIPTGRSQKLFF. The CDR3 DNA is TGTGCCAGTATCCCGACAGGGCGAAGTCAAAAACTGTTTTTT.

The V call is TRBV25-1, the J call TRBJ2-3; D is possibly TRBD2 (5 bases). The V end was cut by 4 bases, the J end by 6 bases, with 17 bases between. The CDR3 runs to 15 residues. CDR1 is MGHDK and CDR2 is SYGVNS in the germline V gene. CDR3 region: CASSAARLGGDTQYF. Here the CDR3 DNA reads TGTGCCAGCAGTGCAGCTCGTCTTGGAGGCGATACGCAGTATTTT.

V and J are TRBV20-1 and TRBJ1-1, with D possibly TRBD1 on 5 matching bases. The germline V and J ends were trimmed by 4 bases and 12 bases, with 15 bases remaining between them. Germline values: CDR1 DFQATT, CDR2 SNEGSKA (reference sequence). There are 11 residues in the CDR3. The CDR3 coding sequence is TGCAGTGCTACGGTGGGGTCGGGACCTTTCTTT. Protein product: CSATVGSGPFF.